Only a few counts were recorded for the clone carrying this T cell receptor (beta chain). A junction boundary mismatches the germline segment, possibly from a read error. The CDR3 loop spans 14 amino acids. Per germline, CDR1 LGHNT and CDR2 FRNRAP. Measured with immunoSEQ multiplex PCR; TCRdb has only the in-frame clones, and not every one. The sample shows around 5,000 clones, 70% to 90% of them seen only once. The sample comes from a study of hypomethylating agent response in myelodysplastic syndrome. Across the study: Of patients, most of the 11 got azacitidine and 3 of 11 decitabine.

V gene TRBV12-5 combines with J gene TRBJ1-1; D unclear. The sequencing used bone marrow, collected before or after starting hypomethylating agent treatment for myelodysplastic syndrome (not recorded which). This clonotype was sampled from a human donor with myelodysplastic syndrome. The CDR3 here is CASGLSPLNPEAFF. As DNA, the CDR3 is TGTGCTAGTGGTTTATCGCCCCTGAACCCTGAAGCTTTCTTT.